The rows below give T cell receptor beta chains drawn from one sample of a study of cytomegalovirus exposure and HLA in healthy donors. The assay was immunoSEQ multiplex PCR, and TCRdb's table has in-frame clones only and misses some. In the table there are about 83,000 clones, about two thirds of which are singletons. Sequenced material: PBMCs. Source of these receptors: a man aged 60 to 69 in good health and CMV-seronegative. Each CDR3 is given with its conserved first and last residue. Fields, in order: V gene, clone size, J gene, D gene, CDR3 DNA, CDR3 protein. A D gene is named only where the DNA matches it firmly. Clone size is shown for a subset of rows, as once, few, many or a class of expanded clone.

V gene: TRBV2; clone size: NA; J gene: TRBJ1-4; D gene: TRBD1; CDR3 DNA: TGTGCCAGCAGGGGACAGGGTATGGGCGAAAAACTGTTTTTT; CDR3 protein: CASRGQGMGEKLFF
V gene: TRBV25-1; clone size: NA; J gene: TRBJ2-7; D gene: TRBD2; CDR3 DNA: TGTGCCAGCAGTGAGTCGGCTCGGCTAGCGGGAGCCTACGAGCAGTACTTC; CDR3 protein: CASSESARLAGAYEQYF
V gene: TRBV6-5; clone size: NA; J gene: TRBJ2-2; D gene: TRBD1; CDR3 DNA: TGTGCCAGCAGTTACTCGGACAGGGGAGGGACCGGGGAGCTGTTTTTT; CDR3 protein: CASSYSDRGGTGELFF
V gene: TRBV6-6; clone size: NA; J gene: TRBJ1-3; D gene: NA; CDR3 DNA: TGTGCCAGCAACCAGGGCTTCTCTGGAAACACCATATATTTT; CDR3 protein: CASNQGFSGNTIYF
V gene: TRBV19; clone size: NA; J gene: TRBJ1-2; D gene: NA; CDR3 DNA: TGTGCCAGTAGTATCCAGGGACAAACTAACTATGGCTACACCTTC; CDR3 protein: CASSIQGQTNYGYTF
V gene: TRBV29-1; clone size: NA; J gene: TRBJ2-7; D gene: NA; CDR3 DNA: TGCAGCGTTGAGTTGGGGGGTTCCTACGAGCAGTACTTC; CDR3 protein: CSVELGGSYEQYF
V gene: TRBV6-5; clone size: NA; J gene: TRBJ1-1; D gene: NA; CDR3 DNA: TGTGCCAGCAGTTCCCAGGGGATTAACACTGAAGCTTTCTTT; CDR3 protein: CASSSQGINTEAFF
V gene: TRBV5-4; clone size: few; J gene: TRBJ2-2; D gene: TRBD2; CDR3 DNA: TGTGCCAGCAGCTTGTACTCTCACGGGGGGGGGCGGACCGGGGAGCTGTTTTTT; CDR3 protein: CASSLYSHGGGRTGELFF
V gene: TRBV2; clone size: NA; J gene: TRBJ2-1; D gene: NA; CDR3 DNA: TGTGCCAGCAGTGTTTCCCAGGGGAATGAGCAGTTCTTC; CDR3 protein: CASSVSQGNEQFF
V gene: TRBV28; clone size: once; J gene: TRBJ1-2; D gene: NA; CDR3 DNA: TGTGCCGGGGGAGCAACACGGAGGGGAGGCTACACCTTC; CDR3 protein: CAGGATRRGGYTF
V gene: TRBV13; clone size: once; J gene: TRBJ1-4; D gene: TRBD1; CDR3 DNA: TGTGCCAGCAGCATCCGGGACAGACCTTATGAAGAACTGTTTTTT; CDR3 protein: CASSIRDRPYEELFF
V gene: TRBV13; clone size: NA; J gene: TRBJ2-1; D gene: TRBD1; CDR3 DNA: TGTGCCAGCAGACAAACAGGGGTTTCCTACAATGAGCAGTTCTTC; CDR3 protein: CASRQTGVSYNEQFF
V gene: TRBV30; clone size: NA; J gene: TRBJ2-2; D gene: NA; CDR3 DNA: TGTGCCTGGACGCTGACAAACACCGGGGAGCTGTTTTTT; CDR3 protein: CAWTLTNTGELFF
V gene: TRBV6-4; clone size: NA; J gene: TRBJ2-1; D gene: TRBD2; CDR3 DNA: TGTGCCAGCAGTGAATTTCGACTAGCGGGCAACAATGAGCAGTTCTTC; CDR3 protein: CASSEFRLAGNNEQFF
V gene: TRBV19; clone size: NA; J gene: TRBJ2-3; D gene: TRBD2; CDR3 DNA: TGTGCCAGTAGTATCCCATCGACTAGCGGGGTGACAGATACGCAGTATTTT; CDR3 protein: CASSIPSTSGVTDTQYF
V gene: TRBV5-1; clone size: NA; J gene: TRBJ2-2; D gene: TRBD2; CDR3 DNA: TGCGCCAGCAGCACTAGCGGGAGGGCCTACACCGGGGAGCTGTTTTTT; CDR3 protein: CASSTSGRAYTGELFF
V gene: TRBV28; clone size: NA; J gene: TRBJ1-6; D gene: TRBD1; CDR3 DNA: TGTGCCAGCAGTTCCTACTCTGACAGGGACAATTCACCCCTCCACTTT; CDR3 protein: CASSSYSDRDNSPLHF
V gene: TRBV11-2; clone size: NA; J gene: TRBJ2-7; D gene: NA; CDR3 DNA: TGTGCCAGCAGCTTAGGAGGTTCTTCCTCCTACGAGCAGTACTTC; CDR3 protein: CASSLGGSSSYEQYF
V gene: TRBV7-9; clone size: NA; J gene: TRBJ2-7; D gene: NA; CDR3 DNA: TGTGCCAGCAGCTTAGCTGGCCGGGACTACGAGCAGTACTTC; CDR3 protein: CASSLAGRDYEQYF
V gene: TRBV7-2; clone size: once; J gene: TRBJ2-7; D gene: NA; CDR3 DNA: TGTGCCAGCAGCTTAGGTGAGGGGCAGTACTTC; CDR3 protein: CASSLGEGQYF
V gene: TRBV2; clone size: NA; J gene: TRBJ2-7; D gene: TRBD1; CDR3 DNA: TGTGCCAGCAGTCGGGACAGGGGGCGCGGCGAGCAGTACTTC; CDR3 protein: CASSRDRGRGEQYF
V gene: TRBV5-1; clone size: NA; J gene: TRBJ2-3; D gene: NA; CDR3 DNA: TGCGCCAGCAGCCCCCAAAGCACCGATACGCAGTATTTT; CDR3 protein: CASSPQSTDTQYF
V gene: TRBV6-1; clone size: once; J gene: TRBJ2-5; D gene: NA; CDR3 DNA: TGTGCCAGCAGTGGAAATCGGGTACTCCAAGAGACCCAGTACTTC; CDR3 protein: CASSGNRVLQETQYF
V gene: TRBV11-2; clone size: NA; J gene: TRBJ2-3; D gene: TRBD2; CDR3 DNA: TGTGCCAGCAGCCTAGGGGGCGGGAGGGGGACAGATACGCAGTATTTT; CDR3 protein: CASSLGGGRGTDTQYF
V gene: TRBV7-8; clone size: NA; J gene: TRBJ2-1; D gene: NA; CDR3 DNA: TGTGCCAGCAGCTTAGGGAGTTACAATGAGCAGTTCTTC; CDR3 protein: CASSLGSYNEQFF
V gene: TRBV2; clone size: NA; J gene: TRBJ1-2; D gene: NA; CDR3 DNA: TGTGCCAGCAGTGATTACTCCCCCTCTGGCTACACCTTC; CDR3 protein: CASSDYSPSGYTF
V gene: TRBV30; clone size: NA; J gene: TRBJ1-5; D gene: TRBD1; CDR3 DNA: TGTGCCTGGAGACACAGGGGTAGGCAGCCCCAGCATTTT; CDR3 protein: CAWRHRGRQPQHF
V gene: TRBV21-1; clone size: NA; J gene: TRBJ2-3; D gene: NA; CDR3 DNA: TGTGCCAGCAGCAATCCTCCGACTAGCGGGAGTTTGCGACCAAGCACAGATACGCAGTATTTT; CDR3 protein: CASSNPPTSGSLRPSTDTQYF
V gene: TRBV9; clone size: NA; J gene: TRBJ2-1; D gene: TRBD1; CDR3 DNA: TGTGCCAGCAGCGACCGGGACAGATACAATGAGCAGTTCTTC; CDR3 protein: CASSDRDRYNEQFF
V gene: TRBV6-5; clone size: NA; J gene: TRBJ1-4; D gene: NA; CDR3 DNA: TGTGCCAGCAAACTAGCAACTAATGAAAAACTGTTTTTT; CDR3 protein: CASKLATNEKLFF
V gene: TRBV30; clone size: NA; J gene: TRBJ1-1; D gene: TRBD1; CDR3 DNA: TGTGCCTGGAGTCCGGGACAGAGTAACACTGAAGCTTTCTTT; CDR3 protein: CAWSPGQSNTEAFF
V gene: TRBV5-8; clone size: NA; J gene: TRBJ1-1; D gene: NA; CDR3 DNA: TGTGCCAGCAGTACACGCAGAGGTACTGAAGCTTTCTTT; CDR3 protein: CASSTRRGTEAFF
V gene: TRBV30; clone size: NA; J gene: TRBJ1-1; D gene: NA; CDR3 DNA: TGTGCCTGGAGCCAGGACAGGAACACTGAAGCTTTCTTT; CDR3 protein: CAWSQDRNTEAFF
V gene: TRBV5-6; clone size: NA; J gene: TRBJ2-7; D gene: TRBD2; CDR3 DNA: TGTGCCAGCAGCTTCCGGGGGGTGTACGAGCAGTACTTC; CDR3 protein: CASSFRGVYEQYF
V gene: TRBV15; clone size: NA; J gene: TRBJ2-3; D gene: TRBD2; CDR3 DNA: TGTGCCACCAGCAGAGCGGGAGGGTTGACAGATACGCAGTATTTT; CDR3 protein: CATSRAGGLTDTQYF
V gene: TRBV19; clone size: NA; J gene: TRBJ1-1; D gene: NA; CDR3 DNA: TGTGCCAGTCACAGTAACTTCGGATCTGAAGCTTTCTTT; CDR3 protein: CASHSNFGSEAFF
V gene: TRBV7-2; clone size: NA; J gene: TRBJ2-3; D gene: TRBD2; CDR3 DNA: TGTGCCAGCAGCTTAGCGGGGGGGAGCACAGATACGCAGTATTTT; CDR3 protein: CASSLAGGSTDTQYF
V gene: TRBV5-4; clone size: NA; J gene: TRBJ2-4; D gene: NA; CDR3 DNA: TGTGCCAGCAGCGATCCTAGTGGAGCCAAAAACATTCAGTACTTC; CDR3 protein: CASSDPSGAKNIQYF
V gene: TRBV7-9; clone size: NA; J gene: TRBJ2-1; D gene: TRBD1; CDR3 DNA: TGTGCCAGCAGCCCCGGGACAGGGATTCTCAATGAGCAGTTCTTC; CDR3 protein: CASSPGTGILNEQFF
V gene: TRBV28; clone size: NA; J gene: TRBJ1-5; D gene: NA; CDR3 DNA: TGTGCCAGCAGAAAGGGGGGGGAGTATCAGCCCCAGCATTTT; CDR3 protein: CASRKGGEYQPQHF
V gene: TRBV27; clone size: NA; J gene: TRBJ2-2; D gene: NA; CDR3 DNA: TGTGCCAGCAGTTTGGAAGGCAGGGCGTTCGGGGAGCTGTTTTTT; CDR3 protein: CASSLEGRAFGELFF
V gene: TRBV2; clone size: NA; J gene: TRBJ1-4; D gene: NA; CDR3 DNA: TGTGCCAGCAAAGGGGGAGCTAATGAAAAACTGTTTTTT; CDR3 protein: CASKGGANEKLFF
V gene: TRBV6-4; clone size: NA; J gene: TRBJ2-1; D gene: NA; CDR3 DNA: TGTGCCAGCAGTGCTGAGGGTCGGGGAAATGAGCAGTTCTTC; CDR3 protein: CASSAEGRGNEQFF
V gene: TRBV30; clone size: NA; J gene: TRBJ1-1; D gene: NA; CDR3 DNA: TGTGCCATAACAGCGAACACTGAAGCTTTCTTT; CDR3 protein: CAITANTEAFF
V gene: TRBV7-2; clone size: NA; J gene: TRBJ2-3; D gene: TRBD2; CDR3 DNA: TGTGCCAGCAGCTTTAGCGGGAGTGGCGCTACGCAGTATTTT; CDR3 protein: CASSFSGSGATQYF
V gene: TRBV4-2; clone size: few; J gene: TRBJ2-7; D gene: TRBD2; CDR3 DNA: TGTGCCAGCAGTAACCTCGGGGGGGAGCAGTACTTC; CDR3 protein: CASSNLGGEQYF
V gene: TRBV18; clone size: NA; J gene: TRBJ2-2; D gene: TRBD1; CDR3 DNA: TGTGCCAGCACAGGACAGGGCTTCACCGGGGAGCTGTTTTTT; CDR3 protein: CASTGQGFTGELFF
V gene: TRBV6-5; clone size: few; J gene: TRBJ1-5; D gene: NA; CDR3 DNA: TGTGCCAGCAGTTACTCGGACAGCGGCCAGCCCCAGCATTTT; CDR3 protein: CASSYSDSGQPQHF
V gene: TRBV5-6; clone size: NA; J gene: TRBJ1-6; D gene: NA; CDR3 DNA: TGTGCCAGCAGATCCCGGAAGGAGCTGTATAATTCACCCCTCCACTTT; CDR3 protein: CASRSRKELYNSPLHF
V gene: TRBV9; clone size: few; J gene: TRBJ1-1; D gene: TRBD1; CDR3 DNA: TGTGCCAGCAGCGTAGAGGCAGGGGGCTGGACTGAAGCTTTCTTT; CDR3 protein: CASSVEAGGWTEAFF
V gene: TRBV5-1; clone size: NA; J gene: TRBJ1-1; D gene: NA; CDR3 DNA: TGCGCCAGCAGCTGGGGAGGGGAAACTGAAGCTTTCTTT; CDR3 protein: CASSWGGETEAFF